A single sample is the source of the 2 T cell receptor beta chains below, sequenced in a study of blood T cell repertoires in COVID-19. Here immunoSEQ multiplex PCR was the method, and the copy in TCRdb shows in-frame clones only, minus some. The sample includes 200,000 to 250,000 clones, approximately 78% of them seen just once. Sequencing was done on a sample of peripheral blood. These receptors originate from a woman older than 75 with COVID-19, enrolled during active disease.

The chain joins TRBV7-9 to TRBJ1-2; D gene ambiguous. CDR1 and CDR2 from the germline V gene are SEHNR and FQNEAQ (reference sequence). The V end lost 5 bases, the J end lost 2 bases, and 15 bases lay between the germline ends. The CDR3 spans 15 residues. The CDR3 bases are TGTGCCAGCAGCCCCTCCGGATTTAGCAACTATGGCTACACCTTC. It codes for CASSPSGFSNYGYTF.

The V call is TRBV7-9, the J call TRBJ1-4; TRBD1 might be the D (5 bases). The CDR3 extends over 18 amino acids. Trimming pared 5 bases from V and 2 bases from J, leaving 21 bases between. The germline V gene encodes CDR1 SEHNR and CDR2 FQNEAQ (reference sequence). The CDR3 region is CASSALWTSGGTNEKLFF. The CDR3 DNA follows: TGTGCCAGCAGCGCCCTGTGGACATCGGGTGGGACTAATGAAAAACTGTTTTTT.